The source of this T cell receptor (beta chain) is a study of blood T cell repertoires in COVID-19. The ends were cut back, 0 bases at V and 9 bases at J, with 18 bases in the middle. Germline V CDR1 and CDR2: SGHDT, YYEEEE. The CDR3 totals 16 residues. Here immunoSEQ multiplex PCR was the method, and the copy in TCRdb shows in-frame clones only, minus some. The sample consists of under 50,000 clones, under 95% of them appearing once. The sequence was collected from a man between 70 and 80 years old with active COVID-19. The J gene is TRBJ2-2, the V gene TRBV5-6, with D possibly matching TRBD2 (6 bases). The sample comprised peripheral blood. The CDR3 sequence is CASSLAAGPSSRELFF. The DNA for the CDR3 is TGTGCCAGCAGCTTGGCGGCGGGACCGTCTAGCCGGGAGCTGTTTTTT.